The next 23 T cell receptor beta chains were all read from a single sample in a study of blood T cell repertoires in COVID-19. The protocol was immunoSEQ multiplex PCR, while the TCRdb copy is restricted to in-frame clones and leaves out a portion. The sample consists of 240,000 or so clones, about three quarters of them appearing once. The source material was peripheral blood. The source is a woman of 80 years or more with acute or convalescent COVID-19.

Comment on this clone: Other nucleotide sequences in the sample specify the same CDR3. The CDR3 sequence: CSVASGSSYNEQFF. The DNA for the CDR3 is TGCAGCGTTGCGTCGGGAAGCTCCTACAATGAGCAGTTCTTC. The V and J genes are TRBV29-1 and TRBJ2-1, with D possibly being TRBD2 (5 bases). Germline V gives CDR1 SQVTM, CDR2 ANQGSEA. This CDR3 spans 14 amino acids. V was clipped by 4 bases and J by 0 bases, with 10 bases between them.

The sample holds a few counts of this clone. The gene calls are TRBV27 and TRBJ1-6; 9 nucleotides agree with TRBD1. The length of the CDR3 is 15 residues. From germline, CDR1 is MNHEY and CDR2 SMNVEV (reference sequence). Unmatched junction bases numbered 7, after V lost 5 bases and J lost 8 bases. CDR3 loop: CASSPNTGGYSPLHF. DNA of the CDR3: TGTGCCAGCAGTCCGAACACAGGGGGCTATTCACCCCTCCACTTT.

This rearrangement joins TRBV7-2 to TRBJ2-7; D unresolved. Trimming stripped 5 bases from V and 0 bases from J, with 5 bases between. Germline V lookup: CDR1 SGHTA, CDR2 FQGNSA. This CDR3 is 12 amino acids long. Written as DNA, the CDR3 is TGTGCCAGCAGCCCATCCTCCTACGAGCAGTACTTC. As protein: CASSPSSYEQYF.

In regard to this clone: Being one base from a much bigger clone, this may be a read error. The sample contains more than one DNA sequence encoding this CDR3. This sequence joins TRBV27 and TRBJ1-6; the match to TRBD1 covers 9 bases. Germline loops: CDR1 MNHEY, CDR2 SMNVEV (reference sequence). There are 14 residues in the CDR3. The V and J ends lost 4 bases and 6 bases, in that order; junction bases with no gene match: 1. CDR3 sequence: CASSSDRGNSPLHF. Here the CDR3 DNA reads TGTGCCAGCAGTTCGGACAGGGGTAATTCACCCCTCCACTTT.

CDR3 nucleotides: TGTGCCAGCACCCAAAGTTACGGGGTCAATCCCCAGTACTTC. Amino acids: CASTQSYGVNPQYF. The chain employs TRBV6-6 and TRBJ2-5; TRBD2 is a possible D gene (5 bases). Germline values: CDR1 MNHNY, CDR2 SVGAGI (reference sequence). Trimming took off 7 bases at V and 9 bases at J, with 21 bases between the two ends. This CDR3 contains 14 residues.

This clone was picked up a small number of times. The identical CDR3 is also encoded by other nucleotide sequences in the sample. The V call is TRBV29-1, the J call TRBJ2-7, with TRBD2 identical over 8 bases. CDR1 is SQVTM and CDR2 is ANQGSEA in the germline V gene. CDR3 size: 12 residues. J gave up 3 bases and V 5 bases, and 3 bases lay outside the gene matches. The CDR3 bases are TGCAGCGTTTCCAGCGGGAGCTACGAGCAGTACTTC. This codes for CSVSSGSYEQYF.

The sample holds many counts of this clone. The J gene is TRBJ1-1, the V gene TRBV30; no clear D. V lost 2 bases and J lost 3, with 4 bases in between. The CDR3 consists of 11 residues. CDR1 GTSNPN and CDR2 SVGIG come from the germline V gene (reference sequence). CDR3 in DNA: TGTGCCTGGAGTTATGACACTGAAGCTTTCTTT. It yields the protein CAWSYDTEAFF. The variable domain in full, with the rest retrieved from reference TRBV30 and TRBJ1-1, is SQTIHQWPATLVQPVGSPLSLECTVEGTSNPNLYWYRQAAGRGLQLLFYSVGIGQISSEVPQNLSASRPQDRQFILSSKKLLLSDSGFYLCAWSYDTEAFFGQGTRLTVV.

On this clone itself: Other DNA sequences in the same sample also yield this CDR3. The chain carries TRBV3-1 (or the pseudogene TRBV3-2) and TRBJ2-2, with TRBD1 matching 8 bases. Germline lookup yields CDR1 LGHDT and CDR2 YNNKEL (reference sequence). Unmatched junction bases numbered 2, after V lost 1 base and J lost 7 bases. The CDR3 length is 14 residues. As DNA, the CDR3 is TGTGCCAGCAGCCAAGTACAGGGGGGCGGGGAGCTGTTTTTT. Protein sequence: CASSQVQGGGELFF.

This chain links TRBV6-2 or TRBV6-3 with TRBJ1-2, with D hard to call. V gave up 6 bases and J gave up 4 bases, with 18 bases separating them. Germline CDR1 MNHEY, CDR2 SVGEGT. The CDR3 is 15 residues long. For the CDR3, the DNA is TGTGCCAGCAGCCCAGGCCAAAGGAGCTTCTATGGCTACACCTTC. Translation gives CASSPGQRSFYGYTF.

This rearrangement joins TRBV6-5 to TRBJ1-5, with D possibly TRBD1 on 5 matching bases. Germline CDR1 MNHEY, CDR2 SVGAGI. The length of the CDR3 is 12 residues. The ends were cut back, 7 bases at V and 6 bases at J, with 10 bases in the middle. CDR3 sequence (DNA): TGTGCCAGCACCCATGGGGCTCAGCCCCAGCATTTT. Residues: CASTHGAQPQHF.

The chain links TRBV29-1 to TRBJ2-5; possibly TRBD1 for D (5 bases). V was clipped by 4 bases and J by 4 bases, with 10 bases between them. CDR3 length: 12 amino acids. The germline V gene has CDR1 SQVTM and CDR2 ANQGSEA. CDR3 residues: CSVGQIGETQYF. The CDR3 DNA reads TGCAGCGTTGGACAGATCGGAGAGACCCAGTACTTC.

The rearrangement links TRBV19 to TRBJ1-4; possible D gene TRBD1, 6 bases. The germline gives CDR1 LNHDA, CDR2 SQIVND (reference sequence). The CDR3 totals 16 residues. Trimming took off 3 bases at V and 4 bases at J, with 15 bases between the two ends. The CDR3 spells CASSIGQGLGNEKLFF. CDR3 in DNA: TGTGCCAGTAGTATTGGCCAGGGGTTGGGTAATGAAAAACTGTTTTTT.

The chain carries TRBV7-6 and TRBJ2-5, with unresolved D. Trimming removed 4 bases at V and 0 bases at J, with 9 bases between. The germline gives CDR1 SGHVS, CDR2 FNYEAQ. This CDR3 has 14 amino acids. This CDR3 is CASSSHLYQETQYF. CDR3 nucleotides: TGTGCCAGCAGCTCTCACCTATACCAAGAGACCCAGTACTTC.

The V and J genes are TRBV19 and TRBJ1-1; 7 bases align to TRBD1. Germline CDR1 reads LNHDA; CDR2 reads SQIVND (reference sequence). After removal of 3 bases from V and 3 bases from J, the junction contained 7 bases not matched to a gene. The length of the CDR3 is 15 residues. CDR3 sequence (DNA): TGTGCCAGTAGTATTAAGAGACAGGGTGACACTGAAGCTTTCTTT. Protein product: CASSIKRQGDTEAFF.

The chain links TRBV2 to TRBJ2-7; 8 bases map to TRBD1. The CDR3 extends over 14 amino acids. Germline CDR1 and CDR2: SNHLY and FYNNEI. Trimming removed 6 bases from V and 3 bases from J; junction bases left unmatched: 7. CDR3 amino acids: CASSDRTGFYEQYF. The CDR3 nucleotides are TGTGCCAGCAGCGACAGGACAGGGTTCTACGAGCAGTACTTC.

V and J are TRBV5-6 and TRBJ1-3, with D unclear. Germline CDR1 and CDR2: SGHDT and YYEEEE. Trimming removed 4 bases from V and 0 bases from J, with 14 bases in between. This CDR3 contains 16 residues. The CDR3 loop is CASSTRETYSGNTIYF. The CDR3 DNA reads TGTGCCAGCAGCACAAGGGAGACTTACTCTGGAAACACCATATATTTT.

The chain's CDR3 is CASSQDGPGLAGDEQFF. The CDR3 DNA sequence: TGCGCCAGCAGCCAAGATGGCCCGGGACTAGCGGGTGATGAGCAGTTCTTC. The V call is TRBV4-3, the J call TRBJ2-1, with TRBD2 identical over 12 bases. The J segment lost 8 bases and the V segment lost 0 bases, leaving 8 bases of the junction unmatched. CDR3 length: 17 amino acids. Germline CDR1 reads LGHNA; CDR2 reads YSLEER.

This chain uses TRBV29-1 with TRBJ2-5, with D unresolved. Trimming cost V 4 bases and J 2 bases, with 8 bases left between them. The CDR3 runs to 12 residues. Germline V lookup: CDR1 SQVTM, CDR2 ANQGSEA. CDR3 sequence (DNA): TGCAGCGTTGTTACAGCACAAGAGACCCAGTACTTC. This codes for CSVVTAQETQYF.

The chain combines TRBV7-2 with TRBJ2-3; 13 nucleotides line up with TRBD2. This CDR3 is 17 amino acids long. Germline-derived CDR1 and CDR2 are SGHTA and FQGNSA. Trimming removed 2 bases from V and 4 bases from J; junction bases left unmatched: 6. CDR3 in amino acids: CASSLTGTSGVADTQYF. As DNA, the CDR3 is TGTGCCAGCAGCTTAACCGGGACTAGCGGGGTGGCAGATACGCAGTATTTT.

V and J are TRBV28 and TRBJ1-6; 7 bases align to TRBD1. This CDR3 spans 16 amino acids. The germline V gene has CDR1 MDHEN and CDR2 SYDVKM. Trimming took 5 bases from V and 4 from J; bases not matched to a gene: 8. CDR3 sequence reads: CASSPPRQGYNSPLHF. The DNA of the CDR3 is TGTGCCAGCAGTCCCCCTCGACAGGGATATAATTCACCCCTCCACTTT.

The chain is built from TRBV18 and TRBJ1-1, with 7 bases identical to TRBD1. The V and J ends lost 5 bases and 4 bases, in that order; junction bases with no gene match: 10. The germline gives CDR1 KGHSH, CDR2 LQKENI. There are 15 residues in the CDR3. The CDR3 sequence is CASSEAGTEVTEAFF. The CDR3, as DNA: TGTGCCAGCTCAGAAGCCGGGACAGAGGTCACTGAAGCTTTCTTT.

The rearrangement uses TRBV7-8 and TRBJ1-2; D is unclear. CDR1 is SGHVS, CDR2 FQNEAQ, per germline. The length of the CDR3 is 14 residues. Trimming took 1 base from V and 4 from J, leaving 10 bases between them. The DNA for the CDR3 is TGTGCCAGCAGCTTAGGGCCCAGACTCTATGGCTACACCTTC. This encodes CASSLGPRLYGYTF.

This chain connects TRBV2 to TRBJ1-6; a weak D match, TRBD1 (6 bases). From germline, CDR1 is SNHLY and CDR2 FYNNEI. V was pared by 9 bases and J by 5 bases, with 14 bases between. The CDR3 totals 14 residues. The chain's CDR3 is CASLKQGDNSPLHF. The CDR3 region has the DNA TGTGCCAGTCTGAAACAGGGAGATAATTCACCCCTCCACTTT.